The TCR beta chain under discussion was sequenced for a study of blood T cells in healthy people across ages. Remarks on this clonotype: As yet, its antigen is unknown.

Caucasian individuals from Russia who were healthy and aged about 6 to 100 acted as donors. The authors drew approximately 9 milliliters of peripheral blood from each donor. The use of a sample-barcoded 5' primer and a J-beta primer mix characterized a second PCR of about 7 to 12 cycles. One entry per CDR3 protein, called by TCRdb with MiXCR from the 5' RACE reads. The sample lists about 930,000 distinct CDR3 sequences; about 28% were seen once. There are 15 residues in the CDR3. V gave up 4 bases and J gave up 7 bases; unmatched junction bases: 8. Germline V gene data show CDR1 as SGDLS and CDR2 as YYNGEE. Overall study findings and caveats: Since the PBMCs were unsorted, naive and antigen-experienced cells could not be conclusively compared.

The sample was also reused in another study, on T cells of mothers and their children.

The sample taken for sequencing was blood. This TCR was recovered from a woman in her 40s in good health. The chain recombines TRBV9 with TRBJ2-4, with 10 bases fitting TRBD1. CDR3 sequence: CASSPMGQGKNIQYF. In DNA, the CDR3 is TGTGCCAGCAGCCCTATGGGACAGGGGAAGAACATTCAGTACTTC.